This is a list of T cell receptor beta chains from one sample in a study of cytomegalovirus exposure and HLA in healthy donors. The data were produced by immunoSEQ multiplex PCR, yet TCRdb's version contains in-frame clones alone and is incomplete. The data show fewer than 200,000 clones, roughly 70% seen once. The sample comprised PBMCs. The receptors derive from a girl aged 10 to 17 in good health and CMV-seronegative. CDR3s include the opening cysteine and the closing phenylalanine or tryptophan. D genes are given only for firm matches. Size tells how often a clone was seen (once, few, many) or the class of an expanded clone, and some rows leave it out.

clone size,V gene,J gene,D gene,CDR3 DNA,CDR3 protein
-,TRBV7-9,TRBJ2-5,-,TGTGCCAGCAGCTCGGCAGGCCAAGAGACCCAGTACTTC,CASSSAGQETQYF
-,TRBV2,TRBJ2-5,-,TGTGCCAGCATGGGCCTAGCCCCCGAAGAGACCCAGTACTTC,CASMGLAPEETQYF
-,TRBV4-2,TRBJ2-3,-,TGTGCCAGCAGCCAAGGATACTACACAGATACGCAGTATTTT,CASSQGYYTDTQYF
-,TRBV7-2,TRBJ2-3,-,TGTGCCAGCAGCTTAGCATGGCCGTACACAGATACGCAGTATTTT,CASSLAWPYTDTQYF
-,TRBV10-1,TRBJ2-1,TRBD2,TGCGCCAGCAGTGGGGGGGGACGTCGTCACAATGAGCAGTTCTTC,CASSGGGRRHNEQFF
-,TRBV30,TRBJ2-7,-,TGTGCCTGGAGTTCCGAGAGCTCCTACGAGCAGTACTTC,CAWSSESSYEQYF
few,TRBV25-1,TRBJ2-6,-,TGTGCCACAAGCAGGGAATCTGGGGCCAACGTCCTGACTTTC,CATSRESGANVLTF
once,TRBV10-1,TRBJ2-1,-,TGCGCCAGCAGTGATGGAGAAGAGCAGTTCTTC,CASSDGEEQFF
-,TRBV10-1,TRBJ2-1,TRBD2,TGCGCCAGCAGTGAGTCTAGACTAGCAGGTAATGAGCAGTTCTTC,CASSESRLAGNEQFF
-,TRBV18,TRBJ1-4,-,TGTGCCAGCTCAGTCTCCCGGGACACCCGGAGAGGTGAAAAACTGTTTTTT,CASSVSRDTRRGEKLFF
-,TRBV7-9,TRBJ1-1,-,TGTGCCAGCAGCTCCACTCGGGTACTTAAGGATGCTGAAGCTTTCTTT,CASSSTRVLKDAEAFF
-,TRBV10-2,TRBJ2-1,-,TGCGCCAGCAGTACCTCGGGCGGGCCTGAGCAGTTCTTC,CASSTSGGPEQFF
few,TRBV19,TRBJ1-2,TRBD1,TGTGCCAGTAGTAGACAGGGTGGTGGCTACACCTTC,CASSRQGGGYTF
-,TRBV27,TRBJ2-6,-,TGTGCCAGCAGTTTGGGTAAACCTAGCTCTGGGGCCAACGTCCTGACTTTC,CASSLGKPSSGANVLTF
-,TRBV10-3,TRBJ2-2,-,TGTGCCATCAGTGAGGCAGGCGGGGAGCTGTTTTTT,CAISEAGGELFF
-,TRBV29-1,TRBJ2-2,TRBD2,TGCAGCGTTGAAGGGACTAGCGGGGGCTCCACCGGGGAGCTGTTTTTT,CSVEGTSGGSTGELFF
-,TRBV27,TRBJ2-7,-,TGTGCCAGCAGTAGGACTAGGGGGGGCTACGAGCAGTACTTC,CASSRTRGGYEQYF
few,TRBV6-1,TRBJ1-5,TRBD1,TGTGCCAGCAGGGTCGGGACAGGGAATCAGCCCCAGCATTTT,CASRVGTGNQPQHF
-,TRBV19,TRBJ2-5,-,TGTGCCAGTAGTATACTGCCCCACTCAGAGACCCAGTACTTC,CASSILPHSETQYF
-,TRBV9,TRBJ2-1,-,TGTGCCAGCAGCGTGGAGGGGGGGCCAGTGCAGTTCTTC,CASSVEGGPVQFF
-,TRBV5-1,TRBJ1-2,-,TGCGCCAGCAGCTCGGACAGCCTGTATGGCTACACCTTC,CASSSDSLYGYTF
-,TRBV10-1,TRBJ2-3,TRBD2,TGCGCCAGCAGTGACCGGGGGGACACAGATACGCAGTATTTT,CASSDRGDTDTQYF
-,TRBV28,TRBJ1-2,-,TGTGCCAGCAGTTCGACAGAGAACTATGGCTACACCTTC,CASSSTENYGYTF
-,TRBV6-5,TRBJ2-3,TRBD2,TGTGCCAGCAGTCGCGGGGGGAGCACAGATACGCAGTATTTT,CASSRGGSTDTQYF
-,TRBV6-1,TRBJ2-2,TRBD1,TGTGCCAGCCAGGGACAGGGTCGCACCGGGGAGCTGTTTTTT,CASQGQGRTGELFF
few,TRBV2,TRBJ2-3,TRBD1,TGTGCCAGCAGTGCCTGGGCAGGGGGTGCAGATACGCAGTATTTT,CASSAWAGGADTQYF
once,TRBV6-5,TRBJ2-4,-,TGTGCCAGCTCAGGTGGAAACATTCAGTACTTC,CASSGGNIQYF
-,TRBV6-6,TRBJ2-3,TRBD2,TGTGCCAGCAGCACCGGAACGAGCGGGGGGTCAGATACGCAGTATTTT,CASSTGTSGGSDTQYF
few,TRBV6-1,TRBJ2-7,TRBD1,TGTGCCAGCAGTGAGTGGGGACAGAGATACGAGCAGTACTTC,CASSEWGQRYEQYF
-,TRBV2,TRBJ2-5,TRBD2,TGTGCCAGCAAGCGGGGTCGGCAAGAGACCCAGTACTTC,CASKRGRQETQYF
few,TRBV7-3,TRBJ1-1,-,TGTGCCAGCAGCCCAGGACAGAACACTGAAGCTTTCTTT,CASSPGQNTEAFF
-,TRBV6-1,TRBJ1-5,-,TGTGCCGTCCGGGGGGGGGCTTGGGGCAATCAGCCCCAGCATTTT,CAVRGGAWGNQPQHF
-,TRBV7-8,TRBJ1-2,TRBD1,TGTGCCAGCAGCTGGGGGACAGGCTCCTTAGCTAACTATGGCTACACCTTC,CASSWGTGSLANYGYTF
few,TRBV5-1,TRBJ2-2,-,TGCGCCAGCAGAATAGGACAGTCGAACACCGGGGAGCTGTTTTTT,CASRIGQSNTGELFF
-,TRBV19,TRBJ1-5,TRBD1,TGTGCCAGTAGCTACAGGGGATCTCATCAGCCCCAGCATTTT,CASSYRGSHQPQHF
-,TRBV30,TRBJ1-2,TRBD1,TGTGCCTGGACCCCGGGACAGGGGACTTATGGCTACACCTTC,CAWTPGQGTYGYTF
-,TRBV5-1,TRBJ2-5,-,TGCGCCAGCAGCTTGTCGGGGGAAGAGACCCAGTACTTC,CASSLSGEETQYF
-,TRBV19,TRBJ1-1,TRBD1,TGTGCCAGTACCTTTGACAGGGCCGTTGGTGCGAACACTGAAGCTTTCTTT,CASTFDRAVGANTEAFF
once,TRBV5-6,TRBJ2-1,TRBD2,TGTGCCAGCAGACCGGGACTAGCGGGGGGCCTTAACAATGAGCAGTTCTTC,CASRPGLAGGLNNEQFF
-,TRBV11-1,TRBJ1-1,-,TGTGCCAGCAGCTATTTGTTATACGGCACTGAAGCTTTCTTT,CASSYLLYGTEAFF
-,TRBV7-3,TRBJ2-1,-,TGTGCCAGCAGCTTAGGCGGGGGCCTTAATGAGCAGTTCTTC,CASSLGGGLNEQFF
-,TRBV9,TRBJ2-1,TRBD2,TGTGCCAGCGGGGCAAGCGGGGCGGGGACCTCCTACAATGAGCAGTTCTTC,CASGASGAGTSYNEQFF
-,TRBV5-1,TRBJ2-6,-,TGCGCCAGCAGCGTTAGGGGGTCTGGGGCCAACGTCCTGACTTTC,CASSVRGSGANVLTF
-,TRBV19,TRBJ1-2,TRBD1,TGTGCCAGTAACAACAGGGACAGAGGTTACACCTTC,CASNNRDRGYTF
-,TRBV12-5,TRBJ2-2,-,TGTGCTAGTGGCGCAGGGGAGGGGGAGCTGTTTTTT,CASGAGEGELFF
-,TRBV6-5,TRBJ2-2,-,TGTGCCAGCATCGGGGGTTTAGGGGAGCTGTTTTTT,CASIGGLGELFF
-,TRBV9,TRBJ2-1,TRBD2,TGTGCCAGCAGCGGGGGGGGGTCCGGAAATGAGCAGTTCTTC,CASSGGGSGNEQFF
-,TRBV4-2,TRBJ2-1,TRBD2,TGTGCCAGCAGCTCCCCGCCTCGGACTAGCGGTATTAGGAATGAGCAGTTCTTC,CASSSPPRTSGIRNEQFF
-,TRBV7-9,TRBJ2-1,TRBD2,TGTGCCAGCAGCTTAAGACTAGCGGGGGTTTACAATGAGCAGTTCTTC,CASSLRLAGVYNEQFF
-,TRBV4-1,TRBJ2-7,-,TGCGCCAGCAGCCAGAACAAGGCCAGACGCGGCGACGAGCAGTACTTC,CASSQNKARRGDEQYF
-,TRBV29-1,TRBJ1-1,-,TGCAGCGTTCCATTGAACACTGAAGCTTTCTTT,CSVPLNTEAFF
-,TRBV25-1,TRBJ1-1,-,TGTGCCAGCAGAGCTACAGTCGGGACAATGAACACTGAAGCTTTCTTT,CASRATVGTMNTEAFF
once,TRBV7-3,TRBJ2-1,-,TGTGCCAGCAGCTTAATTGGGGGGACCAAATCCTACAATGAGCAGTTCTTC,CASSLIGGTKSYNEQFF
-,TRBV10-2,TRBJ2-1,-,TGCGCCAGCAGTGAGTCGAGCCAGCGGCCTTACAATGAGCAGTTCTTC,CASSESSQRPYNEQFF